A single T cell receptor beta chain is shown here with its context. The antigen is undetermined. The record originates from a study of T cell repertoires in cytomegalovirus infection. Study at large: Indications of both CMV infection and matching HLA type were provided by public TCR beta signatures. Study outcomes and limitations: CMV carriers with the relevant HLA were identified by cumulative public TCR beta family frequency.

TCRdb redid the calling of the reads with MiXCR, one entry per CDR3 protein. Of hundreds of thousands of distinct CDR3 sequences listed, roughly 46% are singletons. CDR1 and CDR2 from the germline V gene are DFQATT and SNEGSKA (reference sequence). Trimming cost V 0 bases and J 9 bases; bases outside gene matches: 8. This CDR3 comprises 15 residues. The sample consisted of cultured PBMCs, taken from culture after CMV antigen stimulation. This clonotype was obtained from a human donor in good health (CMV status not recorded). Some clones in this sample may be carry-over from other donors' samples. This chain connects TRBV20-1 to TRBJ2-4, with 10 bases aligning to TRBD2. The CDR3 spells CSARDSLAGVGIQYF. As DNA, the CDR3 is TGCAGTGCTAGAGATTCCCTAGCGGGAGTTGGCATTCAGTACTTC.